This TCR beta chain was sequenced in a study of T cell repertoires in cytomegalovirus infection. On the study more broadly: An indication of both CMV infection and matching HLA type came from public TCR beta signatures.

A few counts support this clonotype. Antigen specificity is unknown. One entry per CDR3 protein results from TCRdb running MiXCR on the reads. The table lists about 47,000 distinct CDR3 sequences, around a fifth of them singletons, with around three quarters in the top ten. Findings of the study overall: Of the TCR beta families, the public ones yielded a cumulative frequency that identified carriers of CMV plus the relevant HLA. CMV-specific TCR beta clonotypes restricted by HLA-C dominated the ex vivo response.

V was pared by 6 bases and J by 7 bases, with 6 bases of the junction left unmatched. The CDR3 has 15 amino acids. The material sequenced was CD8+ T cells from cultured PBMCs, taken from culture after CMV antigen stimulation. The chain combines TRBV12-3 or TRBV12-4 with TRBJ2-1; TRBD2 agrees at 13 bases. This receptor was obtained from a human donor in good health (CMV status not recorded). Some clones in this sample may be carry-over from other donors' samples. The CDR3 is CASSTLAGGLNEQFF. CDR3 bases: TGTGCCAGCAGCACACTAGCGGGGGGGCTTAATGAGCAGTTCTTC.